This T cell receptor (beta chain) emerged from a study of CD4 T cells in relation to SARS-CoV-2 and coronaviruses. Study context: TCR beta CDR3s were sequenced after roughly ten-day antigen culture of PBMCs.

Unexposed donor CD4+ T cells date from about 2011-2019, before the COVID-19 pandemic. After nine to ten days of culture, CD4+ T cells were isolated. Study conclusions and caveats: This crossreactivity analysis covered spike protein alone, no other viral proteins.

Notes on this clone: The antigen remains unidentified.

Sequencing used immunoSEQ multiplex PCR; TCRdb keeps in-frame clones, though not all of them. The repertoire holds about 21,000 clones, with more than 60% as singletons. Trimming removed 3 bases at V and 7 bases at J, with 13 bases between. This CDR3 has 13 amino acids. Germline V lookup: CDR1 DFQATT, CDR2 SNEGSKA (reference sequence). This sequence joins TRBV20-1 and TRBJ2-1; weak D call: TRBD2 (6 bases). Sample: CD4+ T cells from PBMCs, cultured in vitro. This sequence was found in a human donor in good health. The CDR3 DNA reads as TGCAGTGCTAGTAGGCTAGCGAGGAATGAGCAGTTCTTC. Amino acids: CSASRLARNEQFF.